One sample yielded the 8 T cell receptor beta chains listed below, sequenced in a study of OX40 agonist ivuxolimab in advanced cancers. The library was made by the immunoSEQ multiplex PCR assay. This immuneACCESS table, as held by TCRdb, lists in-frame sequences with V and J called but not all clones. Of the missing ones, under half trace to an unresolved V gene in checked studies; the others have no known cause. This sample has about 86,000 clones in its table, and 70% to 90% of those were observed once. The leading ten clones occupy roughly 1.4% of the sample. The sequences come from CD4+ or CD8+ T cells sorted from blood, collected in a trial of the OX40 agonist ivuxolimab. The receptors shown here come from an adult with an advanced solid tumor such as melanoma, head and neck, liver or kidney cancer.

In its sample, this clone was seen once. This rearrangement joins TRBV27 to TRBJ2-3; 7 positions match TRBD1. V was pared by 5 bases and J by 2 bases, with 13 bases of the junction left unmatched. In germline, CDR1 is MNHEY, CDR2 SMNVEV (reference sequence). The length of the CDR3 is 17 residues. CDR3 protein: CASSLLQGRPSTDTQYF. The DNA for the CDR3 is TGTGCCAGCAGTCTCCTACAGGGGCGTCCTTCCACAGATACGCAGTATTTT.

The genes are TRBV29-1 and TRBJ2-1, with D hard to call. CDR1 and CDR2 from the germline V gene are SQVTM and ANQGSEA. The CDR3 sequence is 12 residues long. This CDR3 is CSGERSYNEQFF. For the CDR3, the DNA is TGCAGTGGGGAAAGGTCCTACAATGAGCAGTTCTTC.

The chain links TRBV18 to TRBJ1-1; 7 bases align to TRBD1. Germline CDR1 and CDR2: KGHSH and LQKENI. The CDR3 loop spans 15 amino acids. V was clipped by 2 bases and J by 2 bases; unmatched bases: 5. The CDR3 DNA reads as TGTGCCAGCTCACCAACGGGACAGATAAACACTGAAGCTTTCTTT. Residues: CASSPTGQINTEAFF.

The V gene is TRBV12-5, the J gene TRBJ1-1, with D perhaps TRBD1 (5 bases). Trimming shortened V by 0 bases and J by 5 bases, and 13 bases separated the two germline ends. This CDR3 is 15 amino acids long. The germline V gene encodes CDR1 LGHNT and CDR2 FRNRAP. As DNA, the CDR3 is TGTGCTAGTGGTTTGGTACACAGGCAAGGTACTGAAGCTTTCTTT. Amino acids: CASGLVHRQGTEAFF.

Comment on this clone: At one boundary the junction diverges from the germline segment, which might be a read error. For the CDR3, the DNA is TGTGCTAGCAGCTTAGTAACAGGGGCGAACACCGGGGAGCTGTTTTTT. This translates into CASSLVTGANTGELFF. This chain connects TRBV7-7 to TRBJ2-2, with TRBD1 matching 7 bases. Germline-derived CDR1 and CDR2 are SSHAT and FNYEAQ (reference sequence). This CDR3 has 16 amino acids. The full variable domain, completed using reference TRBV7-7 and TRBJ2-2, is GAGVSQSPRYKVTKRGQDVTLRCDPISSHATLYWYQQALGQGPEFLTYFNYEAQPDKSGLPSDRFSAERPEGSISTLTIQRTEQRDSAMYRCASSLVTGANTGELFFGEGSRLTVL.

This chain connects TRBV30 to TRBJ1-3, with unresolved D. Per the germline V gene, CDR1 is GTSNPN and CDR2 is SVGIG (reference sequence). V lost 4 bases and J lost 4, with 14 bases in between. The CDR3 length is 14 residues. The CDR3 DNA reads TGTGCCTGGATAGGACGGAGTGCCGGAAACACCATATATTTT. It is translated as CAWIGRSAGNTIYF.

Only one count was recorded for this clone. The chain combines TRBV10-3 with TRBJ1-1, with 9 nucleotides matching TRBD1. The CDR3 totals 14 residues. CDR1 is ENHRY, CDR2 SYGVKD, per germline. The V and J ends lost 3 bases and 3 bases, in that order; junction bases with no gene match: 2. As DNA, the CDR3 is TGTGCCATCAGTGAAAGGACAGGGGACACTGAAGCTTTCTTT. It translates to CAISERTGDTEAFF.

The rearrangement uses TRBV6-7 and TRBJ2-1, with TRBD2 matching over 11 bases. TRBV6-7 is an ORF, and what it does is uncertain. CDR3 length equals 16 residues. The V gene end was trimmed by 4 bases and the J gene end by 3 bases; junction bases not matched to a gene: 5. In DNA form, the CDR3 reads TGTGCCAGCAGTTTCCCGGGACTAGCGGTCTACAATGAGCAGTTCTTC. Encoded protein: CASSFPGLAVYNEQFF.